This paragraph covers one T cell receptor beta chain sequence. Its antigen remains unknown. This sample was taken from a study of CD8 T cells in ankylosing spondylitis. The CDR3 has 14 residues. The V gene end was trimmed by 4 bases and the J gene end by 5 bases; junction bases not matched to a gene: 5. The germline V gene has CDR1 SGHRS and CDR2 YFSETQ. TCRdb itself ran the 5' RACE reads through MiXCR, one entry per CDR3 protein. The sample records 300,000 to 350,000 distinct CDR3 sequences, roughly 14% being singletons. Study observations and caveats: A TCR beta motif of about eight highly homologous variants appeared characteristic of ankylosing spondylitis blood. Within peripheral blood, clones linked to disease were CD8+ and relatively rare.

The clonotype was recovered from a male donor with ankylosing spondylitis or in good health (not recorded which). The chain joins TRBV5-1 to TRBJ2-5; TRBD1 aligns across 10 bases. Sequences were obtained from blood, either unsorted or a sorted T cell fraction (not recorded which). The CDR3 DNA reads TGCGCCAGCAGCACGGGACAGGGGTCGGAGACCCAGTACTTC. Its protein product is CASSTGQGSETQYF. Full variable domain (remainder filled in from reference TRBV5-1 and TRBJ2-5): KAGVTQTPRYLIKTRGQQVTLSCSPISGHRSVSWYQQTPGQGLQFLFEYFSETQRNKGNFPGRFSGRQFSNSRSEMNVSTLELGDSALYLCASSTGQGSETQYFGPGTRLLVL.